Sequencing of this T cell receptor (beta chain) was carried out in a study of T cell repertoires in aging, cancer and after chemotherapy. For the study at large: Pre- and post-chemotherapy samples were paired from glioblastoma patients treated with temozolomide-based therapy. General study results and limits: In each cancer cohort, median generation probability increased across chemotherapy, suggesting thymic output rebounded.

Rearranged V-D-J TRB sequences were amplified with a mixed TRB-A/B primer pool. MiXCR, run by TCRdb on the multiplex PCR reads, gives a single entry per CDR3 protein. The sample contains 1,500 to 2,000 distinct CDR3 sequences, roughly a third of which appear only once. Amplification of TCR beta used genomic DNA extracted from peripheral blood. In regard to this clonotype: Its antigen is unknown.

After removal of 3 bases from V and 3 bases from J, the junction contained 1 base not matched to a gene. This CDR3 is 14 amino acids long. Looked up from germline, CDR1 is KGHSH and CDR2 is LQKENI. This sequence was found in a human donor with a solid tumor. Input material: blood. This chain links TRBV18 with TRBJ2-5; 10 nucleotides align to TRBD1. CDR3 in DNA: TGTGCCAGCTCACCGGGACAGGGGAAAGAGACCCAGTACTTC. Amino acid sequence: CASSPGQGKETQYF.